One and the same sample provided the 17 T cell receptor beta chains below, sequenced in a study of regulatory T cells in long-lasting Graves disease. For TCR beta, libraries came from iRepertoire HTBI primers and Arm-PCR of CDR3 regions. TCRdb reanalysed the multiplex PCR reads using MiXCR and keeps one entry per CDR3 protein. The data show about 320,000 distinct CDR3 sequences, approximately 20% seen once. Time point of the sample: newly diagnosed GD, antithyroid drugs for less than 3 months. Isolated PBMC RNA provided the starting material for the TCR library. Sample: peripheral blood mononuclear cells (PBMCs), taken at new diagnosis, from a patient treated with antithyroid drugs. These receptors all come from a female donor with Graves disease.

Ten or more counts support this clonotype. This chain connects TRBV19 to TRBJ1-1; no definite D call. CDR1 and CDR2 (germline): LNHDA, SQIVND (reference sequence). The CDR3 totals 15 residues. Deletions cut 7 bases from V and 2 bases from J, with 17 bases between. CDR3 amino acids: CASKPLSPTNTEAFF. For the CDR3, the DNA is TGTGCCAGTAAACCCTTGTCCCCAACCAACACTGAAGCTTTCTTT.

This chain uses TRBV3-1 with TRBJ2-5; D assignment may be TRBD1 or TRBD2 (5 bases each). V lost 3 bases and J lost 1, with 18 bases in between. Germline values: CDR1 LGHDT, CDR2 YNNKEL (reference sequence). The CDR3 extends over 17 amino acids. CDR3 amino acids: CASSHHMGRRGQETQYF. The CDR3 DNA reads TGTGCCAGCAGCCACCATATGGGGCGCCGGGGCCAAGAGACCCAGTACTTC.

This clonotype showed up just a few times. The V gene is TRBV4-1, the J gene TRBJ2-3, with a tentative D call TRBD2 (5 bases). Germline V gene sequence: CDR1 MGHRA, CDR2 YSYEKL. This CDR3 has 16 amino acids. V shed 0 bases and J shed 4 bases, with 14 bases lying between them. Here the CDR3 DNA reads TGCGCCAGCAGCCAAGAGGTCGCTGCCGGGGCAGATACGCAGTATTTT. Protein product: CASSQEVAAGADTQYF.

This clonotype was observed many times. The chain uses TRBV2 and TRBJ2-4; D possibly corresponds to TRBD1 (5 bases). The V gene lost 6 bases and the J gene lost 2 bases, with 20 bases spanning the gap. CDR1 and CDR2 from the germline V gene are SNHLY and FYNNEI. CDR3 length: 17 residues. This chain's CDR3 is CASSPMGWGGPKNIQYF. Here the CDR3 DNA reads TGTGCCAGCAGCCCAATGGGATGGGGCGGACCCAAAAACATTCAGTACTTC.

This clonotype was observed a handful of times. The chain combines TRBV2 with TRBJ2-7, with D perhaps matching TRBD2 (5 bases). The germline V gene has CDR1 SNHLY and CDR2 FYNNEI. With 7 bases removed from V and 1 base from J, the gap between germline ends came to 17 bases. There are 15 residues in the CDR3. The chain's CDR3 is CASKVSASGSYEQYF. In nucleotides, the CDR3 is TGTGCCAGCAAGGTGTCGGCGTCGGGGTCCTACGAGCAGTACTTC.

The chain joins TRBV28 to TRBJ2-3; 7 positions agree with TRBD1. Germline loops: CDR1 MDHEN, CDR2 SYDVKM. There are 15 residues in the CDR3. Unmatched junction bases numbered 8, after V lost 5 bases and J lost 3 bases. The CDR3 nucleotides read TGTGCCAGCAGTAAGACAGGGTCCTGGACAGATACGCAGTATTTT. Translation: CASSKTGSWTDTQYF.

This clonotype came up many times. The chain employs TRBV29-1 and TRBJ1-1, with D perhaps matching TRBD1 (5 bases). The CDR3 runs to 16 residues. V was clipped by 0 bases and J by 8 bases, with 22 bases between them. From germline, CDR1 is SQVTM and CDR2 ANQGSEA. CDR3 sequence: CSVEDPDSDLLGEAFF. CDR3 DNA: TGCAGCGTTGAAGATCCCGACAGTGACCTTCTTGGGGAAGCTTTCTTT.

This clonotype occurred a few times. The chain couples TRBV12-3 or TRBV12-4 to TRBJ2-3, with 13 bases fitting TRBD2. Trimming at V came to 6 bases and at J to 6 bases, leaving 3 bases not matched to a gene. The CDR3 consists of 14 residues. The CDR3 loop is CASSELAGGDTQYF. CDR3 in DNA: TGTGCCAGCAGCGAACTAGCGGGAGGGGATACGCAGTATTTT.

The chain carries TRBV19 and TRBJ1-5; D unresolved. Germline-derived CDR1 and CDR2 are LNHDA and SQIVND (reference sequence). The CDR3 length is 14 residues. The germline V and J ends were trimmed by 1 base and 3 bases, with 7 bases remaining between them. The CDR3 DNA reads as TGTGCCAGTAGTATAGGAGGGTCCAATCAGCCCCAGCATTTT. It is translated as CASSIGGSNQPQHF.

The J gene is TRBJ2-7, the V gene TRBV30; D possibly corresponds to TRBD2 (7 bases). The CDR3 totals 16 residues. The V gene's germline CDR1 is GTSNPN and CDR2 SVGIG (reference sequence). V lost 1 base to trimming and J lost 2 bases, with 18 bases between them. The CDR3, as DNA: TGTGCCTGGAGTGGATCAGGGGCTAGCGGTCCCTACGAGCAGTACTTC. Its translation is CAWSGSGASGPYEQYF.

This clonotype has only a few counts. The chain combines TRBV20-1 with TRBJ1-3; maybe TRBD1 (6 bases). Trimming took off 4 bases at V and 0 bases at J, with 10 bases between the two ends. CDR3 length: 14 residues. CDR1 and CDR2 from the germline V gene are DFQATT and SNEGSKA (reference sequence). The CDR3 is CSATRTVSGNTIYF. The CDR3 nucleotides are TGCAGTGCTACGCGGACAGTCTCTGGAAACACCATATATTTT.

In its sample, this clonotype was seen many times. The chain links TRBV12-5 to TRBJ1-5, with D hard to call. The germline CDR1 and CDR2 sequences are LGHNT and FRNRAP. The CDR3 spans 16 residues. V was pared by 3 bases and J by 7 bases, with 19 bases between. The CDR3 nucleotides read TGTGCTAGTGGTTTAGGAAGTGCGATAGGTGGACAGCCCCAGCATTTT. Protein sequence: CASGLGSAIGGQPQHF.

V is TRBV12-5 and J is TRBJ2-2, with 9 bases that match TRBD1. The germline gives CDR1 LGHNT, CDR2 FRNRAP. The CDR3 contains 15 residues. The V segment lost 4 bases and the J segment 5 bases; nucleotides outside the gene matches: 5. CDR3 protein: CASGSDRGGTGELFF. In nucleotides, the CDR3 is TGTGCTAGTGGTTCCGACAGGGGGGGGACCGGGGAGCTGTTTTTT.

The V and J genes are TRBV7-8 and TRBJ2-5, with TRBD2 identical over 13 bases. The V gene end was trimmed by 0 bases and the J gene end by 7 bases; junction bases not matched to a gene: 2. The CDR3 consists of 15 residues. Germline V gene sequence: CDR1 SGHVS, CDR2 FQNEAQ. The CDR3 nucleotides are TGTGCCAGCAGCTTAGCCTGGACTAGCGGGAGGACCCAGTACTTC. Encoded protein: CASSLAWTSGRTQYF. The variable domain in full, with the rest retrieved from reference TRBV7-8 and TRBJ2-5, is GAGVSQSPRYKVAKRGQDVALRCDPISGHVSLFWYQQALGQGPEFLTYFQNEAQLDKSGLPSDRFFAERPEGSVSTLKIQRTQQEDSAVYLCASSLAWTSGRTQYFGPGTRLLVL.

This clonotype was seen repeatedly, ten times or more. This rearrangement joins TRBV6-1 to TRBJ2-3; TRBD1 matches at 9 bases. The germline V gene has CDR1 MNHNS and CDR2 SASEGT. The CDR3 is 14 residues long. J gave up 2 bases and V 10 bases, and 7 bases lay outside the gene matches. The CDR3 here is CATTGQGHTDTQYF. The CDR3 DNA is TGTGCCACTACGGGACAGGGACACACAGATACGCAGTATTTT.

The chain links TRBV7-2 to TRBJ1-6; D gene uncertain. The length of the CDR3 is 14 residues. With 5 bases removed from V and 8 bases from J, the gap between germline ends came to 13 bases. Looked up from germline, CDR1 is SGHTA and CDR2 is FQGNSA. The CDR3: CASSRPVPDSPLHF. The CDR3 bases are TGTGCCAGCAGCCGCCCCGTCCCTGATTCACCCCTCCACTTT.

This clonotype was observed at least ten times. The chain carries TRBV25-1 and TRBJ2-5; 14 bases map to TRBD2. V was pared by 4 bases and J by 12 bases, with 7 bases of the junction left unmatched. This CDR3 has 14 amino acids. In germline, CDR1 is MGHDK, CDR2 SYGVNS. The CDR3, as DNA: TGTGCCAGCAGTGGGTCGGGACTAGCGGGAGAGAAGTACTTC. Translated: CASSGSGLAGEKYF.